This T cell receptor beta chain was recovered during a study of shared clonotypes between healthy human individuals. Naive CD8 cells lacked CD45RO, underwent positive selection for CCR7 and left out terminally differentiated effector memory CD45RA+ cells. Study-level points and caveats: On the whole, naive subsets had larger estimated richness than memory subsets had.

Sequencing was performed with immunoSEQ multiplex PCR; in TCRdb, only in-frame clones are kept and a portion is missing. The data hold millions of clones, with 85% to 95% observed a single time. Germline CDR1 is MGHRA and CDR2 is YSYEKL. Between the trimmed V and J ends, which lost 0 bases and 5 bases, there was a span of 14 bases. The CDR3 runs to 17 residues. Details on this clone: Its antigen is not identified.

This clonotype was obtained from a man aged 18 to 29 in good health. Some clones in this sample may be carry-over from other donors' samples. The J gene is TRBJ1-6, the V gene TRBV4-1, with D uncertain. The sequencing sample was made of naive CD8+ T cells from PBMCs. This CDR3 is CASSQDEGETNNSPLHF. The CDR3 DNA reads TGCGCCAGCAGCCAAGATGAGGGTGAAACCAATAATTCACCCCTCCACTTT.